The rows below give T cell receptor beta chains drawn from one sample of a study of shared clonotypes between healthy human individuals. Produced via immunoSEQ multiplex PCR; TCRdb's table is partial and in-frame only. The table records some 2.4 million clones, roughly 93% of them present only once. Sample: naive CD4+ T cells from PBMCs. All receptors derive from a man younger than 35 in good health. Some clones in this sample may be carry-over from other donors' samples. Both conserved end residues are part of each CDR3. D genes are given only for firm matches. Only some rows state a clone size, as once, few, many or a class for expanded clones.

D gene: -
V gene: TRBV7-7
clone size: once
J gene: TRBJ2-5
CDR3 DNA: TGTGCCAGCAGCAAAGGGACTGAGCAAGAGACCCAGTACTTC
CDR3 protein: CASSKGTEQETQYF

D gene: TRBD2
V gene: TRBV5-1
clone size: -
J gene: TRBJ2-3
CDR3 DNA: TGCGCCAGCAGCTTTACAATCCTAGCGGGTTTCGCAGATACGCAGTATTTT
CDR3 protein: CASSFTILAGFADTQYF

D gene: TRBD2
V gene: TRBV29-1
clone size: -
J gene: TRBJ2-2
CDR3 DNA: TGCAGCGTTAGGGGGCTAGCGGGAGGACTGAACACCGGGGAGCTGTTTTTT
CDR3 protein: CSVRGLAGGLNTGELFF

D gene: -
V gene: TRBV5-4
clone size: -
J gene: TRBJ1-3
CDR3 DNA: TGTGCCAGCAGTTCAGACTCTGGAAACACCATATATTTT
CDR3 protein: CASSSDSGNTIYF

D gene: -
V gene: TRBV5-4
clone size: -
J gene: TRBJ1-5
CDR3 DNA: TGTGCCAGCAGCTTGGGTGGGGGTAGAGATCAGCCCCAGCATTTT
CDR3 protein: CASSLGGGRDQPQHF

D gene: -
V gene: TRBV7-9
clone size: -
J gene: TRBJ2-1
CDR3 DNA: TGTGCCAGCAGCCTAGGAGGCCAGGAGGCCTACAATGAGCAGTTCTTC
CDR3 protein: CASSLGGQEAYNEQFF

D gene: TRBD2
V gene: TRBV5-1
clone size: once
J gene: TRBJ2-5
CDR3 DNA: TGCGCCAGCAGGAGTTTGGGGGAGGGTGGAGAGACCCAGTACTTC
CDR3 protein: CASRSLGEGGETQYF

D gene: -
V gene: TRBV19
clone size: once
J gene: TRBJ1-2
CDR3 DNA: TGTGCCAGTAGGGACAGAGCTAACTATGGCTACACCTTC
CDR3 protein: CASRDRANYGYTF

D gene: TRBD1
V gene: TRBV10-3
clone size: -
J gene: TRBJ1-5
CDR3 DNA: TGTGCCACCGGGACAGGGACATTCAATCAGCCCCAGCATTTT
CDR3 protein: CATGTGTFNQPQHF

D gene: TRBD2
V gene: TRBV28
clone size: -
J gene: TRBJ2-5
CDR3 DNA: TGTGCCAGCAGTTACGCCTTGGCGGGAGTATTAAAGACCCAGTACTTC
CDR3 protein: CASSYALAGVLKTQYF

D gene: TRBD1
V gene: TRBV15
clone size: -
J gene: TRBJ1-5
CDR3 DNA: TGTGCCACCAGCTGGGGTCGACAGGGTTTTCAACCCCAGCATTTT
CDR3 protein: CATSWGRQGFQPQHF

D gene: -
V gene: TRBV4-3
clone size: -
J gene: TRBJ2-7
CDR3 DNA: TGCGCCAGCAGCCTGATTGGGGGCGGCGAGCAGTACTTC
CDR3 protein: CASSLIGGGEQYF

D gene: -
V gene: TRBV28
clone size: -
J gene: TRBJ2-7
CDR3 DNA: TGTGCCAGCAGAGTCGAACAGGGAAGGGGTTACGAGCAGTACTTC
CDR3 protein: CASRVEQGRGYEQYF

D gene: -
V gene: TRBV11-3
clone size: -
J gene: TRBJ2-2
CDR3 DNA: TGTGCCAGCAGCTTCTCTTTTGGGGGCACCGGGGAGCTGTTTTTT
CDR3 protein: CASSFSFGGTGELFF

D gene: -
V gene: TRBV2
clone size: -
J gene: TRBJ2-5
CDR3 DNA: TGTGCCAGCAGTGGAGGGCTAGCCTATGAAGAGACCCAGTACTTC
CDR3 protein: CASSGGLAYEETQYF

D gene: -
V gene: TRBV29-1
clone size: -
J gene: TRBJ2-7
CDR3 DNA: TGCAGCGTTGCGGCAGGGGGGTTCTACGAGCAGTACTTC
CDR3 protein: CSVAAGGFYEQYF

D gene: TRBD2
V gene: TRBV5-4
clone size: -
J gene: TRBJ2-4
CDR3 DNA: TGTGCCAGCAGCCTGGGGGGGGTGACGGCCAAAAACATTCAGTACTTC
CDR3 protein: CASSLGGVTAKNIQYF

D gene: -
V gene: TRBV27
clone size: -
J gene: TRBJ2-7
CDR3 DNA: TGTGCCAGCAGACCGATTTCAGGGTTTATCTACGAGCAGTACTTC
CDR3 protein: CASRPISGFIYEQYF

D gene: -
V gene: TRBV11-2
clone size: -
J gene: TRBJ1-5
CDR3 DNA: TGTGCCAGCAGCCCAGGACCCGCGAGCAATCAGCCCCAGCATTTT
CDR3 protein: CASSPGPASNQPQHF

D gene: TRBD1
V gene: TRBV7-3
clone size: -
J gene: TRBJ2-7
CDR3 DNA: TGTGCCAGCAGCATAACGGGACAGGGGTACGAGCAGTACTTC
CDR3 protein: CASSITGQGYEQYF

D gene: -
V gene: TRBV6-1
clone size: -
J gene: TRBJ1-2
CDR3 DNA: TGTGCCAGCAGTGAAGGGGGTTGGGGCTACACCTTC
CDR3 protein: CASSEGGWGYTF

D gene: TRBD2
V gene: TRBV5-1
clone size: -
J gene: TRBJ2-7
CDR3 DNA: TGCGCCAGCCGAACGACTAGCGGGAGTATTAAGCAGTACTTC
CDR3 protein: CASRTTSGSIKQYF

D gene: TRBD1
V gene: TRBV27
clone size: -
J gene: TRBJ2-7
CDR3 DNA: TGTGCCAGCAGAACCCCGGGACAGGGGCCACCCTACGAGCAGTACTTC
CDR3 protein: CASRTPGQGPPYEQYF

D gene: -
V gene: TRBV19
clone size: once
J gene: TRBJ1-2
CDR3 DNA: TGTGCCAGTAGTATTCAGGCAGGGCACTATGGCTACACCTTC
CDR3 protein: CASSIQAGHYGYTF

D gene: -
V gene: TRBV4-3
clone size: -
J gene: TRBJ1-2
CDR3 DNA: TGCGCCAGCAGCCAAGATTTTTACAGCCCTTCCTATGGCTACACCTTC
CDR3 protein: CASSQDFYSPSYGYTF

D gene: -
V gene: TRBV7-9
clone size: -
J gene: TRBJ1-2
CDR3 DNA: TGTGCCAGCAGCTTAGCGGGGGATTACGGCTATGGCTACACCTTC
CDR3 protein: CASSLAGDYGYGYTF

D gene: -
V gene: TRBV27
clone size: -
J gene: TRBJ2-2
CDR3 DNA: TGTGCCAGCAGTTTACTTCGGACAGTGACCGGGGAGCTGTTTTTT
CDR3 protein: CASSLLRTVTGELFF

D gene: -
V gene: TRBV4-1
clone size: few
J gene: TRBJ1-1
CDR3 DNA: TGCGCCAGCAGCCAATTGGCAGGGGCCACTGAAGCTTTCTTT
CDR3 protein: CASSQLAGATEAFF

D gene: TRBD1
V gene: TRBV18
clone size: -
J gene: TRBJ2-7
CDR3 DNA: TGTGCCAGCTCACCACCGACAGGGGGAGGATACGAGCAGTACTTC
CDR3 protein: CASSPPTGGGYEQYF

D gene: -
V gene: TRBV5-1
clone size: -
J gene: TRBJ2-5
CDR3 DNA: TGCGCCAGCAGCTTGGCCGCACAGCTGGGAGAGACCCAGTACTTC
CDR3 protein: CASSLAAQLGETQYF

D gene: -
V gene: TRBV5-6
clone size: -
J gene: TRBJ2-3
CDR3 DNA: TGTGCCAGCAGCTTAGTTTGGGGACAAGGTACAGATACGCAGTATTTT
CDR3 protein: CASSLVWGQGTDTQYF

D gene: -
V gene: TRBV7-2
clone size: -
J gene: TRBJ2-1
CDR3 DNA: TGTGCCAGCAGCTACCAGCCAGGGGTAAATGAGCAGTTCTTC
CDR3 protein: CASSYQPGVNEQFF

D gene: TRBD2
V gene: TRBV5-6
clone size: -
J gene: TRBJ2-5
CDR3 DNA: TGTGCCAGCAGTGTTTTGGTAGCGGGAGGTCAGACCCAGTACTTC
CDR3 protein: CASSVLVAGGQTQYF

D gene: -
V gene: TRBV28
clone size: few
J gene: TRBJ1-1
CDR3 DNA: TGTGCCAGCAGCCGGACAGTCCCTGAAGCTTTCTTT
CDR3 protein: CASSRTVPEAFF

D gene: -
V gene: TRBV2
clone size: -
J gene: TRBJ2-7
CDR3 DNA: TGTGCCAGCAGTGGTCAGGGTGGCTCCTACGAGCAGTACTTC
CDR3 protein: CASSGQGGSYEQYF

D gene: -
V gene: TRBV18
clone size: -
J gene: TRBJ1-2
CDR3 DNA: TGTGCCAGCTCGGAGGGATCTAACTATGGCTACACCTTC
CDR3 protein: CASSEGSNYGYTF

D gene: -
V gene: TRBV11-1
clone size: -
J gene: TRBJ2-7
CDR3 DNA: TGTGCCAGCAGCTTAGATCCCGGATTCTCCTACGAGCAGTACTTC
CDR3 protein: CASSLDPGFSYEQYF

D gene: TRBD2
V gene: TRBV18
clone size: -
J gene: TRBJ2-6
CDR3 DNA: TGTGCCAGCTCACCCGATCCAGGCTTGATAGCGGGACCGGAGGCTGGGGCCAACGTCCTGACTTTC
CDR3 protein: CASSPDPGLIAGPEAGANVLTF

D gene: TRBD2
V gene: TRBV4-3
clone size: -
J gene: TRBJ2-1
CDR3 DNA: TGCGCCAGCAGCCTCGACCCGACTAGCGGGACTTACAATGAGCAGTTCTTC
CDR3 protein: CASSLDPTSGTYNEQFF

D gene: -
V gene: TRBV5-1
clone size: -
J gene: TRBJ2-1
CDR3 DNA: TGCGCCAGCAAACGTGACGGGAGCTCCTACAATGAGCAGTTCTTC
CDR3 protein: CASKRDGSSYNEQFF

D gene: -
V gene: TRBV7-2
clone size: -
J gene: TRBJ1-1
CDR3 DNA: TGTGCCACCACAGGAGGACCGGCTGGGGGGATCGCTGAAGCTTTCTTT
CDR3 protein: CATTGGPAGGIAEAFF